This TCR beta chain was documented in a study of vaccination effects on CD4 cells after COVID-19. Before any sequencing was done, the ViraFEST assay used viral peptide pools to expand antigen-specific CD4+ T cells. Around day 10 of culture, CD4+ T cells were separated out. Everyone in the study got two shots of either the BNT162b2 or mRNA-1273 vaccine. In the cultures, half the medium was exchanged for IL-2 medium on days 3 and 7. This CDR3 region has 14 residues. CDR1 KGHDR and CDR2 SFDVKD come from the germline V gene. The junction had 7 bases not matched to a gene; V was cut back by 4 bases and J by 8 bases. Assay used: immunoSEQ multiplex PCR; TCRdb lists only in-frame clones, some missing. The sample includes tens of thousands of clones, around four fifths of them seen just once. This clone has a single count. Its target is not known.

The material sequenced was CD4+ T cells from PBMCs cultured with HCoV-OC43 spike peptides, taken after COVID-19 vaccination. Subset specified: HCoV-OC43 spike overlapping peptide pool stimulation. The clonotype was recovered from a human donor who received a COVID-19 vaccine. The V call is TRBV24-1, the J call TRBJ1-2; 9 bases match TRBD1. The CDR3 protein is CATSDRDRAGGYTF. CDR3 nucleotide sequence: TGTGCCACCAGTGACCGGGACAGGGCAGGGGGCTACACCTTC.